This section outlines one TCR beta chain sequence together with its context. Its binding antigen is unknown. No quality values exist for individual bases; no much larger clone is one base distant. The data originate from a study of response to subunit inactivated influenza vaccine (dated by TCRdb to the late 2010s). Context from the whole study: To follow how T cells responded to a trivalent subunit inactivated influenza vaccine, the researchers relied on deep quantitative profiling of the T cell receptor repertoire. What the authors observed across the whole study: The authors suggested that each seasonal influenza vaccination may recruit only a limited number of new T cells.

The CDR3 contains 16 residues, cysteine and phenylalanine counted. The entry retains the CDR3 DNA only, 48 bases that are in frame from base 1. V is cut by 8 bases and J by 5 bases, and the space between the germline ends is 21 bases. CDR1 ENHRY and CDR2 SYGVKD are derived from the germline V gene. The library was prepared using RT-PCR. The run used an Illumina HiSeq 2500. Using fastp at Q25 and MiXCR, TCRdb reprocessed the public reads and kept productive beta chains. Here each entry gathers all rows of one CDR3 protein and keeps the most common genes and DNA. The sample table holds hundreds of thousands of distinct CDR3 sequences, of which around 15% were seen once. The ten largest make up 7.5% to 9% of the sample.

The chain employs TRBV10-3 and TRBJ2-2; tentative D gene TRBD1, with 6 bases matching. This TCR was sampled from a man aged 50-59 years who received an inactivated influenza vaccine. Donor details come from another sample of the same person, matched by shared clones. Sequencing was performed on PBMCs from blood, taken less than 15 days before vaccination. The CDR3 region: CAISQTKLDRTGELFF. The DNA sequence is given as TGTGCCATCTCCCAAACTAAACTCGACAGGACCGGGGAGCTGTTTTTT.